What follows describes a single T cell receptor beta chain. The antigen remains undetermined. The data derive from a study of cytomegalovirus exposure and HLA in healthy donors. Overall study results and limits: Follow-up analysis later connected one missense variant in DCLRE1C with trimming of TCR beta V- and J-genes. Later analysis showed TCR association rates varying by HLA locus, highest for DRB1 and lowest for HLA-C.

Primers: 60 Vbeta forward and 13 Jbeta reverse. Assay used: immunoSEQ multiplex PCR; TCRdb lists only in-frame clones, some missing. The table includes a few hundred thousand clones, over 70% detected once. The CDR3 has 14 residues. With 3 bases removed from V and 4 bases from J, the gap between germline ends came to 12 bases. The germline CDR1 and CDR2 sequences are PRHDT and FYEKMQ (reference sequence). The V gene is TRBV13, the J gene TRBJ1-2, with D perhaps TRBD1 (5 bases). This sequence originates from a girl aged 2 to 9 in good health and CMV-seronegative. What was sequenced was PBMCs. CDR3 sequence (DNA): TGTGCCAGCAGCTTGGGGGGTAGGATCTATGGCTACACCTTC. It specifies CASSLGGRIYGYTF.